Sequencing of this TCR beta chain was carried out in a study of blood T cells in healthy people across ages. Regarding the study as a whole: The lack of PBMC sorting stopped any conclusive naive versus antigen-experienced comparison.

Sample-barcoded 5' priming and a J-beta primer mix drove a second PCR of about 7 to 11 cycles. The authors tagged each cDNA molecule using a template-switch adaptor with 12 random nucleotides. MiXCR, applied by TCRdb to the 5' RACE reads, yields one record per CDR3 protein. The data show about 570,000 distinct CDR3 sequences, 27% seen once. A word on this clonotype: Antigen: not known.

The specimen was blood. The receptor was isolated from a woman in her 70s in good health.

For the CDR3, the DNA is TGCAGTGCTAGAAGTAGGCAAGAGACCCAGTACTTC. It encodes CSARSRQETQYF. The chain carries TRBV20-1 and TRBJ2-5, with D hard to call. The CDR3 has 12 amino acids. From germline, CDR1 is DFQATT and CDR2 SNEGSKA (reference sequence). The V end lost 2 bases, the J end lost 2 bases, and 6 bases lay between the germline ends.